The 15 T cell receptor beta chains below come from one sample, sequenced in a study of T-cell reconstitution after alpha-beta-depleted transplantation in children. The TCRbeta library incorporated unique molecular identifiers. In TCRdb, the PCR reads were re-called with MiXCR into one record per CDR3 protein. Of fewer than 350,000 distinct CDR3 sequences listed, approximately 10% are singletons. The material sequenced was peripheral blood, taken 180 days after TCRalphabeta/CD19-depleted stem cell transplant. The receptors derive from a male patient aged 2-10 years who had a stem cell transplant for chronic granulomatous disease, so the T cells may come from the graft donor.

In this sample, this clonotype turned up many times. The chain carries TRBV5-1 and TRBJ2-3; unclear D gene. Trimming stripped 4 bases from V and 2 bases from J, with 11 bases between. The CDR3 has 14 amino acids. Germline V CDR1 and CDR2: SGHRS, YFSETQ. The DNA of the CDR3 is TGCGCCAGCAGCCGCGATGGCTTCACAGATACGCAGTATTTT. Translation: CASSRDGFTDTQYF.

This clonotype was seen repeatedly, ten times or more. The V gene is TRBV20-1, the J gene TRBJ2-2; D is perhaps TRBD2 (5 bases). The CDR3 has 17 amino acids. The germline gives CDR1 DFQATT, CDR2 SNEGSKA (reference sequence). The V and J ends lost 6 bases and 4 bases respectively, with 24 bases between them. The CDR3 is CSACSVFEGAGTGELFF. The CDR3 region has the DNA TGCAGTGCCTGTAGCGTGTTCGAGGGCGCCGGCACCGGGGAGCTGTTTTTT.

This clonotype was found many times. The chain combines TRBV7-2 with TRBJ2-3; 10 nucleotides align to TRBD1. Per the germline V gene, CDR1 is SGHTA and CDR2 is FQGNSA. This CDR3 spans 14 amino acids. With V trimmed by 5 bases and J by 3 bases, 2 bases remained unmatched. The CDR3 region has the DNA TGTGCCAGCAGCCCGGACAGGGGGACAGATACGCAGTATTTT. Protein: CASSPDRGTDTQYF. The variable domain in full, completed from reference TRBV7-2 and TRBJ2-3, reads GAGVSQSPSNKVTEKGKDVELRCDPISGHTALYWYRQSLGQGLEFLIYFQGNSAPDKSGLPSDRFSAERTGGSVSTLTIQRTQQEDSAVYLCASSPDRGTDTQYFGPGTRLTVL.

This clonotype was counted at least ten times. This chain connects TRBV5-4 to TRBJ2-1; 14 nucleotides agree with TRBD2. The germline gives CDR1 SGHNT, CDR2 YYREEE (reference sequence). After removal of 7 bases from V and 8 bases from J, the junction contained 14 bases not matched to a gene. The CDR3 consists of 17 residues. The CDR3 DNA reads TGTGCCAGCGGGGAGGGACTAGCGGGGGAGATACTTTATGAGCAGTTCTTC. It encodes CASGEGLAGEILYEQFF.

This clonotype was found many times. V gene TRBV7-2 combines with J gene TRBJ2-3; 9 nucleotides agree with TRBD2. This CDR3 has 20 amino acids. CDR1 is SGHTA, CDR2 FQGNSA, per germline. The V gene end was trimmed by 6 bases and the J gene end by 4 bases; junction bases not matched to a gene: 23. The CDR3 coding sequence is TGTGCCAGCAGAGGATGGACAGGCCCTAGCGGGACTCGAAGTTCAGATACGCAGTATTTT. This encodes CASRGWTGPSGTRSSDTQYF.

This clonotype has ten or more counts. V gene TRBV12-3 or TRBV12-4 combines with J gene TRBJ2-7; D remains unclear. With 6 bases removed from V and 0 bases from J, the gap between germline ends came to 24 bases. This CDR3 has 18 amino acids. The CDR3 DNA is TGTGCCAGCAGCTCCGCGCGTCGTGGAGTCGCTCCCTCCTACGAGCAGTACTTC. Residues: CASSSARRGVAPSYEQYF.

Points on this clonotype: One base away lies a much larger clone, so this may be a sequencing read error. This CDR3 is CSARTLAGRTRELFF. CDR3 sequence (DNA): TGCAGTGCTAGGACACTAGCGGGGCGGACCAGGGAGCTGTTTTTT. This chain connects TRBV20-1 to TRBJ2-2; the match to TRBD2 covers 10 bases. J lost 9 bases, V lost 3 bases, and 10 bases had no gene match. Germline V gene data show CDR1 as DFQATT and CDR2 as SNEGSKA (reference sequence). This CDR3 region has 15 residues.

This clonotype showed up many times. This chain links TRBV7-2 with TRBJ2-5; D not resolved. The CDR3 spans 12 residues. The germline V gene has CDR1 SGHTA and CDR2 FQGNSA. V lost 6 bases and J lost 5, with 10 bases in between. The CDR3 nucleotides read TGTGCCAGCAGGAGGCCTGTGGAGACCCAGTACTTC. Translating gives CASRRPVETQYF.

This clonotype was recorded at least ten times. The chain carries TRBV20-1 and TRBJ2-1; D might be TRBD1 or TRBD2, each matching 5 bases. CDR1 is DFQATT and CDR2 is SNEGSKA in the germline V gene (reference sequence). V was pared by 3 bases and J by 8 bases, with 8 bases between. The CDR3 runs to 11 residues. CDR3 residues: CSASVGDEQFF. The CDR3 coding sequence is TGCAGTGCTAGTGTGGGGGATGAGCAGTTCTTC.

This clonotype has at least ten counts. The chain employs TRBV20-1 and TRBJ1-4; no firm D call. The germline CDR1 and CDR2 sequences are DFQATT and SNEGSKA (reference sequence). Trimming took 5 bases from V and 1 from J, leaving 14 bases between them. The CDR3 is 15 residues long. CDR3 coding DNA: TGCAGTGCTTTCCCCATTCAGAAAACTAATGAAAAACTGTTTTTT. It yields the protein CSAFPIQKTNEKLFF.

As regards this clonotype: A read error may be the cause here, since a much bigger clone is one base away. The chain recombines TRBV5-1 with TRBJ2-2; D is perhaps TRBD1 (5 bases). The V end was cut by 9 bases, the J end by 1 base, with 13 bases between. Germline lookup yields CDR1 SGHRS and CDR2 YFSETQ. The CDR3 extends over 14 amino acids. The CDR3 reads CANRSQVNTGELFF. The DNA of the CDR3 is TGCGCCAACAGGTCCCAGGTGAACACCGGGGAGCTGTTTTTT.

The V call is TRBV18, the J call TRBJ2-7; 7 bases are a match to TRBD1. CDR1 is KGHSH, CDR2 LQKENI, per germline. The CDR3 sequence is 15 residues long. V was clipped by 3 bases and J by 0 bases; unmatched bases: 5. The CDR3 DNA is TGTGCCAGCTCACCGTTCGGGACAGTCTCCTACGAGCAGTACTTC. Its protein is CASSPFGTVSYEQYF.

This clonotype has a handful of counts. The CDR3 protein is CASRAVDNQPQHF. The CDR3 DNA sequence: TGTGCCTCCCGGGCCGTCGACAATCAGCCCCAGCATTTT. This chain connects TRBV12-3 or TRBV12-4 to TRBJ1-5; D ambiguous. The CDR3 contains 13 residues. V was pared by 11 bases and J by 3 bases, with 14 bases between.

This clonotype was seen more than once but under ten times. The V and J genes are TRBV10-3 and TRBJ2-4; the match to TRBD2 covers 9 bases. Germline CDR1 is ENHRY and CDR2 is SYGVKD. The trim removed 4 bases at V and 8 bases at J, leaving 6 bases unmatched. The CDR3 is 14 amino acids. CDR3 DNA sequence: TGTGCCATCAGTGCTGCGGGGGGGCTTCACATTCAGTACTTC. It is translated as CAISAAGGLHIQYF.

This clonotype showed up many times. V and J are TRBV5-1 and TRBJ2-2; 10 bases agree with TRBD2. In germline, CDR1 is SGHRS, CDR2 YFSETQ. The CDR3 loop spans 17 amino acids. The V gene end was trimmed by 4 bases and the J gene end by 3 bases; junction bases not matched to a gene: 9. The DNA for the CDR3 is TGCGCCAGCAGCGGGCTAGCGGGAGCGCTTGACACCGGGGAGCTGTTTTTT. Protein: CASSGLAGALDTGELFF.